The 23 T cell receptor beta chains reported below all come from one sample, sequenced in a study of T cells in Graves' hyperthyroidism and ophthalmopathy. The CDR3 regions of TCR beta were amplified from RNA transcripts. An initial round of RT-PCR targeting the TCR CDR3 relied on the HTBI primer set. A single record per CDR3 protein comes from TCRdb applying MiXCR to the multiplex PCR reads. The repertoire has some 250,000 distinct CDR3 sequences, about 14% of them found once; the top ten carry about an eighth. The sequencing input was blood. The receptors were gathered from a woman aged 40 to 50 with Graves' hyperthyroidism that later progressed to Graves' ophthalmopathy.

The table lists this clonotype with many counts. This chain links TRBV12-3 or TRBV12-4 with TRBJ2-2; 10 bases match TRBD2. V gave up 6 bases and J gave up 4 bases; unmatched junction bases: 11. The CDR3 extends over 17 amino acids. CDR3 amino acids: CASRADYSGRFTGELFF. DNA for the CDR3: TGTGCCAGCAGGGCGGATTATAGCGGGAGGTTCACCGGGGAGCTGTTTTTT.

This clonotype was found many times. The chain carries TRBV12-3 or TRBV12-4 and TRBJ2-4; possibly TRBD2 for D (5 bases). The CDR3 consists of 13 residues. The V and J ends lost 7 bases and 0 bases respectively, with 7 bases between them. This chain's CDR3 is CASTAGAKNIQYF. The CDR3 region has the DNA TGTGCCAGCACGGCGGGAGCCAAAAACATTCAGTACTTC.

This clonotype has at least ten counts. The chain employs TRBV19 and TRBJ2-1, with 7 nucleotides matching TRBD2. The CDR3 has 15 residues. The J segment lost 7 bases and the V segment lost 6 bases, leaving 12 bases of the junction unmatched. The germline V gene has CDR1 LNHDA and CDR2 SQIVND (reference sequence). DNA for the CDR3: TGTGCCAGTAGCCCTCGGGGAGGGCCTCGGAATGAGCAGTTCTTC. Translation: CASSPRGGPRNEQFF.

This clonotype was seen ten or more times. This chain links TRBV29-1 with TRBJ2-2, with 8 positions matching TRBD1. The CDR3 extends over 18 amino acids. Trimming cost V 4 bases and J 0 bases; bases outside gene matches: 13. Looked up from germline, CDR1 is SQVTM and CDR2 is ANQGSEA. The CDR3 is CSVVGGWDRLANTGELFF. The CDR3 DNA reads TGCAGCGTTGTGGGGGGATGGGACAGGCTAGCGAACACCGGGGAGCTGTTTTTT.

This clonotype was detected many times. The chain employs TRBV3-1 and TRBJ2-2; D unclear. The germline V gene encodes CDR1 LGHDT and CDR2 YNNKEL (reference sequence). CDR3 length equals 14 residues. Deletions cut 3 bases from V and 1 base from J, with 6 bases between. CDR3 residues: CASSQGMNTGELFF. As DNA, the CDR3 is TGTGCCAGCAGCCAGGGGATGAACACCGGGGAGCTGTTTTTT.

This clonotype was detected ten times or more. The chain joins TRBV30 to TRBJ2-1; 7 positions agree with TRBD2. Germline CDR1 reads GTSNPN; CDR2 reads SVGIG (reference sequence). CDR3 length: 15 amino acids. Trimming removed 1 base from V and 7 bases from J; junction bases left unmatched: 10. The CDR3 DNA reads TGTGCCTGGAGTGCCCAAAGGCGGGAGCTTAATGAGCAGTTCTTC. Translation: CAWSAQRRELNEQFF.

This clonotype was observed many times. The V call is TRBV3-1, the J call TRBJ2-1; D is uncertain. Germline V gene data show CDR1 as LGHDT and CDR2 as YNNKEL (reference sequence). There are 15 residues in the CDR3. Trimming shortened V by 0 bases and J by 1 base, and 7 bases separated the two germline ends. CDR3 protein: CASSQDDHSYNEQFF. The CDR3 DNA sequence: TGTGCCAGCAGCCAAGATGATCATTCCTACAATGAGCAGTTCTTC.

With respect to this clonotype: One junction end disagrees with the germline gene, perhaps due to a read error. The chain carries TRBV18 and TRBJ2-1; 8 bases are a match to TRBD2. Germline V gene sequence: CDR1 KGHSH, CDR2 LQKENI. The CDR3 loop spans 15 amino acids. The CDR3 reads CAGSPTGLGNNEQFF. Here the CDR3 DNA reads TGTGCCGGCTCACCAACGGGACTAGGGAACAATGAGCAGTTCTTC.

This chain connects TRBV5-4 to TRBJ2-3; 8 bases match TRBD2. Germline V lookup: CDR1 SGHNT, CDR2 YYREEE (reference sequence). The CDR3 consists of 16 residues. With 2 bases clipped from V and 2 bases from J, the junction kept 7 bases outside the gene matches. CDR3 amino acids: CASSLGVSGNTDTQYF. In DNA, the CDR3 is TGTGCCAGCAGCTTAGGTGTTAGCGGGAACACAGATACGCAGTATTTT.

In its sample, this clonotype was seen many times. This rearrangement joins TRBV28 to TRBJ2-3, with D unclear. This CDR3 has 13 amino acids. Germline V gene lookup returns CDR1 MDHEN and CDR2 SYDVKM. The V end lost 10 bases, the J end lost 0 bases, and 11 bases lay between the germline ends. The CDR3, as DNA: TGTGCCACCCGACGGCCTAGCACAGATACGCAGTATTTT. This encodes CATRRPSTDTQYF.

This clonotype was observed at least ten times. The chain combines TRBV20-1 with TRBJ1-2; D is uncertain. Per the germline V gene, CDR1 is DFQATT and CDR2 is SNEGSKA (reference sequence). The V end was cut by 6 bases, the J end by 8 bases, with 13 bases between. The CDR3 sequence is 11 residues long. The CDR3 bases are TGCAGTGCGACACGGGAGGAAGGCTACACCTTC. Translation: CSATREEGYTF.

This clonotype was found many times. The rearrangement links TRBV27 to TRBJ2-5, with 7 bases that match TRBD2. There are 16 residues in the CDR3. After removal of 5 bases from V and 2 bases from J, the junction contained 11 bases not matched to a gene. CDR1 MNHEY and CDR2 SMNVEV come from the germline V gene (reference sequence). CDR3 in amino acids: CASSPAWLADQETQYF. CDR3 bases: TGTGCCAGCAGTCCTGCTTGGCTAGCGGATCAAGAGACCCAGTACTTC.

This clonotype was counted a few times. The V call is TRBV14, the J call TRBJ1-5; D is uncertain. The V gene's germline CDR1 is SGHDN and CDR2 FVKESK. Between the trimmed V and J ends, which lost 4 bases and 3 bases, there was a span of 13 bases. The CDR3 covers 15 residues. This chain's CDR3 is CASSPSGSFNQPQHF. The CDR3 bases are TGTGCCAGCAGCCCGAGCGGCAGCTTCAATCAGCCCCAGCATTTT.

The chain employs TRBV11-2 and TRBJ2-1, with 9 bases matching TRBD2. Germline lookup yields CDR1 SGHAT and CDR2 FQNNGV. This CDR3 contains 17 residues. V was pared by 1 base and J by 8 bases, with 12 bases of the junction left unmatched. CDR3 DNA sequence: TGTGCCAGCAGCTTAGGGCCTAGCGGGATGGTCCGCGATGAGCAGTTCTTC. It translates to CASSLGPSGMVRDEQFF.

This chain connects TRBV27 to TRBJ1-1, with D possibly TRBD1 on 5 matching bases. The CDR3 loop spans 14 amino acids. Germline V gene lookup returns CDR1 MNHEY and CDR2 SMNVEV (reference sequence). V was clipped by 0 bases and J by 10 bases, with 15 bases between them. The CDR3 is CASSLSVRFGGAFF. In DNA form, the CDR3 reads TGTGCCAGCAGTTTATCGGTTCGTTTTGGGGGAGCTTTCTTT.

In this sample, this clonotype turned up many times. CDR3 DNA: TGCAGTGCTAGAGAGGGGACTGGGCCAGCGGTTTACGAGCAGTACTTC. As protein: CSAREGTGPAVYEQYF. The chain carries TRBV20-1 and TRBJ2-7; tentative D call: TRBD2 (6 bases). There are 16 residues in the CDR3. Trimming removed 0 bases at V and 4 bases at J, with 19 bases between. Germline loops: CDR1 DFQATT, CDR2 SNEGSKA (reference sequence).

This clonotype showed up many times. The V gene is TRBV28, the J gene TRBJ1-1, with unresolved D. V dropped 8 bases and J dropped 8 bases, with 21 bases sitting between them. The V gene's germline CDR1 is MDHEN and CDR2 SYDVKM. The CDR3 is made up of 14 amino acids. CDR3 sequence: CASHLPMLGTEAFF. The DNA of the CDR3 is TGTGCCAGCCACCTTCCCATGCTGGGAACGGAAGCTTTCTTT.

The chain uses TRBV3-1 and TRBJ2-7, with TRBD2 identical over 8 bases. Unmatched junction bases numbered 15, after V lost 6 bases and J lost 5 bases. Germline V gene data show CDR1 as LGHDT and CDR2 as YNNKEL (reference sequence). The CDR3 spans 16 residues. The CDR3 nucleotides are TGTGCCAGCAGTCCTACCCAGCGGGAGATCATCCACGAGCAGTACTTC. Its protein is CASSPTQREIIHEQYF.

This clonotype occurred many times. CDR3 sequence reads: CASSRTLRGGSFTEAFF. The CDR3 nucleotides read TGTGCCAGCTCACGGACACTCCGAGGGGGTTCATTCACTGAAGCTTTCTTT. The chain employs TRBV18 and TRBJ1-1; D is possibly TRBD1 (6 bases). V lost 4 bases and J 4 bases, leaving 22 bases between the germline ends. Per the germline V gene, CDR1 is KGHSH and CDR2 is LQKENI. The CDR3 loop spans 17 amino acids.

This clonotype appeared many times. The chain couples TRBV12-3 or TRBV12-4 to TRBJ2-4; TRBD1 is a possible D gene (5 bases). This CDR3 region has 15 residues. Trimming took 5 bases from V and 9 from J, leaving 20 bases between them. In DNA, the CDR3 is TGTGCCAGCAGTATAACCACCAGGGAATCAAGCATTCAGTACTTC. It codes for CASSITTRESSIQYF.

The chain recombines TRBV9 with TRBJ2-5, with D perhaps TRBD2 (5 bases). Between the trimmed V and J ends, which lost 3 bases and 1 base, there was a span of 10 bases. CDR3 length: 14 amino acids. Germline CDR1 and CDR2: SGDLS and YYNGEE. As DNA, the CDR3 is TGTGCCAGCAGCGGAGCTAGCAGCCAAGAGACCCAGTACTTC. Amino acids: CASSGASSQETQYF.

By share, this clonotype counts as medium-sized. J is TRBJ2-1 and V is TRBV7-9; D perhaps matches TRBD1 (5 bases). V lost 5 bases to trimming and J lost 0 bases, with 11 bases between them. CDR3 length: 15 amino acids. Germline lookup yields CDR1 SEHNR and CDR2 FQNEAQ (reference sequence). This CDR3 reads CASSDSLSSYNEQFF. CDR3 in DNA: TGTGCCAGCAGCGACAGTCTTAGCTCCTACAATGAGCAGTTCTTC. The whole variable domain, remainder taken from reference TRBV7-9 and TRBJ2-1, is DTGVSQNPRHKITKRGQNVTFRCDPISEHNRLYWYRQTLGQGPEFLTYFQNEAQLEKSRLLSDRFSAERPKGSFSTLEIQRTEQGDSAMYLCASSDSLSSYNEQFFGPGTRLTVL.

The table lists this clonotype with many counts. The chain couples TRBV7-2 to TRBJ2-1; 9 bases are shared with TRBD1. This CDR3 has 16 amino acids. Germline V gene lookup returns CDR1 SGHTA and CDR2 FQGNSA. V gave up 5 bases and J gave up 7 bases; unmatched junction bases: 12. The CDR3 reads CASSKRTGAGMNEQFF. CDR3 DNA: TGTGCCAGCAGCAAGAGGACAGGGGCGGGTATGAATGAGCAGTTCTTC.